This T cell receptor beta chain comes out of a study of blood T cell repertoires in COVID-19 (TCRdb year 2020). Some background on the complete study: Collaborator samples came from the United States, Italy and Spain and covered acute and convalescent phases of COVID-19. The material from the prospective study consisted of cDNA or gDNA derived from T cells, B-cell-depleted T cells, or PBMCs. The dataset comprised deeply sampled blood TCRbeta repertoires from subjects exposed to, actively infected with, or recovered from COVID-19. The repertoires were released in a freely available public database intended as a resource for research on the immune response to SARS-CoV-2. The samples were drawn from the first 160 participants of the ongoing ImmuneRACE study and from 950 to 1,500 subjects provided by 6 global collaborators. The sample metadata nearly always contained a de-identified subject ID, COVID-19 status, age in years and sex. Where available, HLA class I and class II types were taken from metadata supplied by the sample provider and were not determined by assay-based typing. The investigation overall reported the following: Clinical and demographic metadata were provided uncurated, with the amount varying by source and participant.

Comment on this clone: Its cognate antigen has yet to be identified. No much larger clonotype is one base removed from it; base qualities were not supplied.

In the prospective study, participants were 18 to 89 years old, resided in around 25 geographic areas of the United States, and were enrolled through a virtual design. In the prospective study, cohorts were assigned on the basis of participant-reported clinical history obtained from a screening survey and a study questionnaire. Recovered participants in ImmuneRACE Cohort 3 were defined by two consecutive negative NP/OP PCR tests, clearance by a healthcare professional, or resolution of symptoms. In the prospective study, mobile phlebotomists collected whole blood, serum and a nasopharyngeal or oropharyngeal swab from each participant. Additional blood draws and questionnaires over an approximately two-month period could optionally be provided by prospective study participants. Before DNA extraction, prospective study blood samples were shipped either frozen or at room temperature. TCRbeta CDR3 regions were amplified from genomic DNA using the immunoSEQ Assay, a bias-controlled multiplex PCR. On the study's bioinformatics: Within the assay, amplification of reference gene primers was used to estimate how many nucleated cells each sample contained. To quantify the absolute abundance of each unique TCRbeta CDR3 rearrangement, sequence reads were collapsed and filtered. For each sample, productive Simpson clonality was calculated as the square root of Simpson's diversity index across productive rearrangements. As stored in TCRdb, this immuneACCESS dataset retains in-frame rearrangements with V and J assigned. A fraction of the clones does not appear; measured against another copy, unresolved V genes explain less than half of the discrepancy, and the remainder lacks a known reason. The V and J calls and clone size were taken over from that table, and D and trimming were inferred from the DNA. For this sample the table gives about 190,000 clones, of which approximately 84% were detected only once. The ten largest clones represent about 3.5% of the sample.

The CDR3 runs 14 residues from the cysteine to the phenylalanine. The CDR3 DNA has 42 bases and is translated from base 1. The V end loses 5 bases and the J end loses 4 bases, and a stretch of 14 bases separates them. CDR1 and CDR2 (MNHEY, SVGAGI) derive from the germline V gene. Recombination linked TRBV6-5 to TRBJ1-1, and perhaps TRBD1 as D gene, on 6 matching bases. The specimen was PBMCs or T cells enriched from blood (not recorded which). The TCR sequence derives from a woman aged 25 to 45 who had recovered from COVID-19. The nucleotide sequence reads TGTGCCAGCAGTCTGGACAGTAAGAGCACTGAAGCTTTCTTT. This yields the protein CASSLDSKSTEAFF.